Listed here are 19 T cell receptor beta chains from one sample, sequenced in a study of blood T cell repertoires in COVID-19. Repertoires were generated with immunoSEQ multiplex PCR, while TCRdb's copy carries only in-frame clones and drops some. The data contain 90,000 to 100,000 clones, around nine tenths of them singletons. The specimen was peripheral blood. All receptors come from a man in his fifties or sixties with acute or convalescent COVID-19.

The chain combines TRBV27 with TRBJ2-2, with D possibly matching TRBD1 (6 bases). The CDR3 is 15 residues long. Trimming stripped 8 bases from V and 4 bases from J, with 17 bases between. Germline loops: CDR1 MNHEY, CDR2 SMNVEV (reference sequence). This CDR3 is CASSSPGVLTGELFF. The CDR3 DNA sequence: TGTGCCAGCTCGTCTCCAGGGGTCCTCACCGGGGAGCTGTTTTTT.

This clone was detected only a few times. The rearrangement uses TRBV25-1 and TRBJ1-2; D might be TRBD1 (5 bases). Germline V lookup: CDR1 MGHDK, CDR2 SYGVNS. Deletions cut 1 base from V and 3 bases from J, with 12 bases between. CDR3 length: 15 residues. The chain's CDR3 is CASSEWGDGDYGYTF. The CDR3 nucleotides are TGTGCCAGCAGTGAATGGGGGGATGGGGACTATGGCTACACCTTC.

This rearrangement joins TRBV7-8 to TRBJ2-7; a possible D gene is TRBD2 (5 bases). Germline CDR1 SGHVS, CDR2 FQNEAQ. Trimming left V 4 bases short and J 0 bases short, with 19 bases between. The length of the CDR3 is 17 residues. Here the CDR3 DNA reads TGTGCCAGCAGCTACTGGCTAGCTGGTCGTGGCTCCTACGAGCAGTACTTC. The encoded protein is CASSYWLAGRGSYEQYF. The full variable domain, rest sourced from reference TRBV7-8 and TRBJ2-7, is GAGVSQSPRYKVAKRGQDVALRCDPISGHVSLFWYQQALGQGPEFLTYFQNEAQLDKSGLPSDRFFAERPEGSVSTLKIQRTQQEDSAVYLCASSYWLAGRGSYEQYFGPGTRLTVT.

This clone was detected once. The chain is built from TRBV18 and TRBJ1-1; D not resolved. The CDR3 extends over 14 amino acids. CDR1 KGHSH and CDR2 LQKENI come from the germline V gene. Trimming cost V 6 bases and J 0 bases, with 11 bases left between them. CDR3 nucleotide sequence: TGTGCCAGCTCTTCAGATTCCATGAACACTGAAGCTTTCTTT. This gives the protein CASSSDSMNTEAFF.

The V gene is TRBV18, the J gene TRBJ2-5; 9 bases align to TRBD1. V was pared by 6 bases and J by 5 bases, with 10 bases of the junction left unmatched. Germline assignment: CDR1 KGHSH and CDR2 LQKENI. CDR3 length: 15 amino acids. Here the CDR3 DNA reads TGTGCCAGCTCCCCTAGAACAGGGGGCAGCGAGACCCAGTACTTC. The encoded protein is CASSPRTGGSETQYF.

This sequence joins TRBV11-3 and TRBJ2-6; D is undetermined. The V and J ends lost 1 base and 1 base respectively, with 5 bases between them. The germline CDR1 and CDR2 sequences are SGHNT and YENEEA. This CDR3 comprises 15 residues. The CDR3 nucleotides are TGTGCCAGCAGCTTAGGTCCATCTGGGGCCAACGTCCTGACTTTC. Encoded protein: CASSLGPSGANVLTF. Combining the CDR3 with reference TRBV11-3 and TRBJ2-6 gives the whole variable domain EAGVVQSPRYKIIEKKQPVAFWCNPISGHNTLYWYLQNLGQGPELLIRYENEEAVDDSQLPKDRFSAERLKGVDSTLKIQPAELGDSAVYLCASSLGPSGANVLTFGAGSRLTVL.

This chain uses TRBV7-9 with TRBJ2-2; 8 nucleotides match TRBD2. Germline trimming cut 6 bases from V and 5 bases from J; bases unmatched to any gene: 17. Germline loops: CDR1 SEHNR, CDR2 FQNEAQ (reference sequence). The CDR3 is 18 residues long. The CDR3 DNA is TGTGCCAGCAGTAAGAAGCTCCGTCTAGCGGGCCGGACCGGGGAGCTGTTTTTT. Its translation: CASSKKLRLAGRTGELFF. Full variable domain (rest looked up from reference TRBV7-9 and TRBJ2-2): DTGVSQNPRHKITKRGQNVTFRCDPISEHNRLYWYRQTLGQGPEFLTYFQNEAQLEKSRLLSDRFSAERPKGSFSTLEIQRTEQGDSAMYLCASSKKLRLAGRTGELFFGEGSRLTVL.

The gene calls are TRBV5-4 and TRBJ2-1; TRBD2 aligns across 9 bases. V shed 2 bases, J shed 0 bases, and the junction held 0 bases outside the gene matches. The CDR3 totals 15 residues. Per germline, CDR1 SGHNT and CDR2 YYREEE (reference sequence). The CDR3 here is CASSFSGSSYNEQFF. The CDR3 DNA follows: TGTGCCAGCAGCTTTAGCGGGAGCTCCTACAATGAGCAGTTCTTC.

The V gene is TRBV4-1, the J gene TRBJ1-1; 10 bases match TRBD1. In germline, CDR1 is MGHRA, CDR2 YSYEKL. The CDR3 covers 16 residues. The trim removed 4 bases at V and 4 bases at J, leaving 9 bases unmatched. The CDR3 loop is CASSLRTGGIPTEAFF. As DNA, the CDR3 is TGCGCCAGCAGCCTCAGGACAGGGGGAATTCCCACTGAAGCTTTCTTT.

The chain couples TRBV25-1 to TRBJ1-1; 9 bases match TRBD1. J gave up 6 bases and V 1 base, and 9 bases lay outside the gene matches. This CDR3 is 16 amino acids long. Germline assignment: CDR1 MGHDK and CDR2 SYGVNS. CDR3 DNA sequence: TGTGCCAGCAGTGAATTTTCGGGGACAGGGTCTGCTGAAGCTTTCTTT. It is translated as CASSEFSGTGSAEAFF. The full variable domain, completed using reference TRBV25-1 and TRBJ1-1, is EADIYQTPRYLVIGTGKKITLECSQTMGHDKMYWYQQDPGMELHLIHYSYGVNSTEKGDLSSESTVSRIRTEHFPLTLESARPSHTSQYLCASSEFSGTGSAEAFFGQGTRLTVV.

The V and J genes are TRBV2 and TRBJ2-7, with TRBD2 matching over 13 bases. Trimming removed 4 bases from V and 3 bases from J; junction bases left unmatched: 0. The germline V gene encodes CDR1 SNHLY and CDR2 FYNNEI. The CDR3 sequence is 14 residues long. CDR3 amino acids: CASSGTSGSYEQYF. The CDR3 region has the DNA TGTGCCAGCAGTGGGACTAGCGGGAGCTACGAGCAGTACTTC.

The V gene is TRBV6-5, the J gene TRBJ1-3; D is unclear. Per the germline V gene, CDR1 is MNHEY and CDR2 is SVGAGI. V dropped 6 bases and J dropped 0 bases, with 3 bases sitting between them. This CDR3 is 12 amino acids long. The CDR3 sequence: CASSISGNTIYF. CDR3 DNA sequence: TGTGCCAGCAGCATCTCTGGAAACACCATATATTTT.

The V gene is TRBV2, the J gene TRBJ1-3; D remains unclear. V lost 6 bases and J 9 bases, leaving 12 bases between the germline ends. The CDR3 totals 12 residues. Germline V gives CDR1 SNHLY, CDR2 FYNNEI. CDR3 bases: TGTGCCAGCAGCCAAGAGGCTTTCACCATATATTTT. It yields the protein CASSQEAFTIYF.

This chain links TRBV7-9 with TRBJ2-3; possible D gene TRBD2, 6 bases. Between the trimmed V and J ends, which lost 2 bases and 1 base, there was a span of 7 bases. The CDR3 runs to 14 residues. Germline CDR1 SEHNR, CDR2 FQNEAQ (reference sequence). This chain's CDR3 is CASSLTGGTDTQYF. The CDR3 coding sequence is TGTGCCAGCAGCTTAACGGGGGGCACAGATACGCAGTATTTT.

The chain has TRBV5-1 and TRBJ1-2; D not certain. The germline V gene encodes CDR1 SGHRS and CDR2 YFSETQ. V was trimmed by 0 bases and J by 2 bases, leaving 14 bases between them. This CDR3 region has 16 residues. The CDR3 nucleotides are TGCGCCAGCAGCTTGGCCCAGGTTGAATCCAACTATGGCTACACCTTC. This sequence encodes CASSLAQVESNYGYTF.

The chain combines TRBV9 with TRBJ2-7, with TRBD2 matching 7 bases. The CDR3 consists of 15 residues. Germline values: CDR1 SGDLS, CDR2 YYNGEE. The junction had 3 bases not matched to a gene; V was cut back by 0 bases and J by 0 bases. CDR3 in amino acids: CASSVGWEGSYEQYF. The CDR3 DNA follows: TGTGCCAGCAGCGTAGGATGGGAGGGCTCCTACGAGCAGTACTTC.

This clone came up a few times. The chain has TRBV24-1 and TRBJ2-7, with TRBD2 identical over 9 bases. The CDR3 is 15 amino acids. The J segment lost 3 bases and the V segment lost 2 bases, leaving 4 bases of the junction unmatched. Germline V gives CDR1 KGHDR, CDR2 SFDVKD. The CDR3 nucleotides read TGTGCCACCAGTGATTCGTCTAGCGGGAACTACGAGCAGTACTTC. It encodes CATSDSSSGNYEQYF.

CDR3: CASSDRAYEQYF. Written as DNA, the CDR3 is TGTGCCAGCAGCGACAGGGCCTACGAGCAGTACTTC. The chain uses TRBV11-3 and TRBJ2-7, with 7 bases identical to TRBD1. Trimming took 5 bases from V and 2 from J; bases not matched to a gene: 0. This CDR3 is built from 12 residues. From germline, CDR1 is SGHNT and CDR2 YENEEA.

In this sample, this clone turned up once. This chain uses TRBV10-1 with TRBJ2-2, with D possibly TRBD1 on 5 matching bases. Trimming took 4 bases from V and 7 from J, leaving 16 bases between them. The CDR3 sequence is 15 residues long. The germline V gene has CDR1 WNHNN and CDR2 SYGVQD (reference sequence). The CDR3 here is CASSAAGPLDGELFF. The CDR3 DNA reads TGCGCCAGCAGTGCGGCAGGGCCCCTGGACGGGGAGCTGTTTTTT.